The 18 T cell receptor beta chains below come from one sample, sequenced in a study of T-cell memory formation after mild COVID-19. TCRdb reprocessed the 5' RACE reads via MiXCR and lists one record per CDR3 protein. The top ten clones hold approximately 40% of a sample with roughly 48,000 distinct CDR3 sequences, roughly 27% of them seen once. Sequenced material: PBMCs or a T cell subset sorted from them (not recorded which). Receptors originate from a man younger than 35 who had mild COVID-19 (a few samples of this study predate the infection). Cell type and time point are not known.

This clonotype showed up just a few times. The chain joins TRBV5-1 to TRBJ2-7; 9 nucleotides line up with TRBD1. After removal of 2 bases from V and 2 bases from J, the junction contained 2 bases not matched to a gene. This CDR3 region has 14 residues. Germline assignment: CDR1 SGHRS and CDR2 YFSETQ. The CDR3 reads CASSFGTGPYEQYF. Written as DNA, the CDR3 is TGCGCCAGCAGCTTTGGGACAGGGCCCTACGAGCAGTACTTC.

This clonotype was seen at least ten times. This chain connects TRBV12-3 or TRBV12-4 to TRBJ2-2, with 7 bases matching TRBD1. V was clipped by 1 base and J by 4 bases; unmatched bases: 6. The CDR3 is 16 residues long. CDR3 region: CASSLVHRGGTGELFF. The CDR3 nucleotides are TGTGCCAGCAGTTTAGTCCACAGGGGCGGCACCGGGGAGCTGTTTTTT.

The rearrangement links TRBV4-1 to TRBJ2-1, with 7 bases that match TRBD1. The junction had 6 bases not matched to a gene; V was cut back by 1 base and J by 6 bases. CDR3 size: 15 residues. The germline CDR1 and CDR2 sequences are MGHRA and YSYEKL. The CDR3 loop is CASSQGPGGFNEQFF. The CDR3 DNA is TGCGCCAGCAGCCAAGGGCCAGGGGGTTTCAATGAGCAGTTCTTC.

This clonotype showed up just a few times. A junction end diverges from the germline sequence, so it may reflect a read error. The rearrangement joins TRBV5-1 to TRBJ1-1; D ambiguous. CDR3 length: 13 residues. Germline CDR1 and CDR2: SGHRS and YFSETQ. DNA of the CDR3: TGTGCCAGCAGCTTACGGGGGAACACTGAAGCTTTCTTT. This codes for CASSLRGNTEAFF.

In its sample, this clonotype ranks as medium-sized. The J gene is TRBJ2-1, the V gene TRBV7-9, with 7 bases fitting TRBD2. This CDR3 contains 15 residues. Germline trimming cut 1 base from V and 5 bases from J; bases unmatched to any gene: 5. The germline V gene has CDR1 SEHNR and CDR2 FQNEAQ (reference sequence). The DNA of the CDR3 is TGTGCCAGCAGCTTAGTTGGAGCGGGGAACAATGAGCAGTTCTTC. Protein: CASSLVGAGNNEQFF. Complete variable domain (other parts from reference TRBV7-9 and TRBJ2-1): DTGVSQNPRHKITKRGQNVTFRCDPISEHNRLYWYRQTLGQGPEFLTYFQNEAQLEKSRLLSDRFSAERPKGSFSTLEIQRTEQGDSAMYLCASSLVGAGNNEQFFGPGTRLTVL.

A few counts support this clonotype. The chain is built from TRBV27 and TRBJ2-7, with D unclear. The CDR3 sequence is 15 residues long. Looked up from germline, CDR1 is MNHEY and CDR2 is SMNVEV (reference sequence). V gave up 3 bases and J gave up 4 bases, with 16 bases separating them. CDR3 sequence (DNA): TGTGCCAGCAGTTTTTTGGGCCAGCAAGGATACGAGCAGTACGTC. Protein product: CASSFLGQQGYEQYV.

This chain links TRBV5-1 with TRBJ2-1; D may be TRBD2 (5 bases). V lost 7 bases, J lost 1 base, and 12 bases lay in between. The germline V gene encodes CDR1 SGHRS and CDR2 YFSETQ. CDR3 length: 14 amino acids. CDR3 sequence (DNA): TGCGCCAGCTCTGCGGAGGAGTCCTACAATGAGCAGTTCTTC. Amino acids: CASSAEESYNEQFF.

This clonotype was seen a handful of times. This chain joins TRBV7-2 and TRBJ2-1; the match to TRBD1 covers 9 bases. Germline trimming cut 2 bases from V and 2 bases from J; bases unmatched to any gene: 7. This CDR3 comprises 17 residues. CDR1 and CDR2 (germline): SGHTA, FQGNSA. CDR3 DNA: TGTGCCAGCAGCTTAATCGGGGGACAGGGACCCTACAATGAGCAGTTCTTC. It specifies CASSLIGGQGPYNEQFF.

This clonotype has more than one count but fewer than ten. The V call is TRBV15, the J call TRBJ2-7; TRBD2 matches 7 bases. From germline, CDR1 is LNHNV and CDR2 YYDKDF (reference sequence). V was clipped by 0 bases and J by 6 bases; unmatched bases: 8. This CDR3 comprises 15 residues. In DNA, the CDR3 is TGTGCCACCAGCAGAGATCTAGCGGTCATGGGCGAGCAGTACGTC. Translating it yields CATSRDLAVMGEQYV.

V usage is TRBV5-1 and J usage is TRBJ1-2; TRBD1 is a possible D gene (6 bases). The ends were cut back, 6 bases at V and 3 bases at J, with 27 bases in the middle. The germline gives CDR1 SGHRS, CDR2 YFSETQ. This CDR3 has 18 amino acids. The DNA of the CDR3 is TGCGCCAGCAACCCTGGGGCAAACAGGGACCCGAACGACTATGGCTACACCTTC. Translating it yields CASNPGANRDPNDYGYTF.

The chain recombines TRBV7-8 with TRBJ2-2; D is unclear. CDR3 length: 13 amino acids. In germline, CDR1 is SGHVS, CDR2 FQNEAQ. V was clipped by 11 bases and J by 1 base, with 11 bases between them. This chain's CDR3 is CAHQDQNTGELFF. The DNA for the CDR3 is TGTGCCCATCAGGACCAGAACACCGGGGAGCTGTTTTTT.

Concerning this clonotype: Its ends do not fully match the called genes, so a read error is possible. The rearrangement links TRBV27 to TRBJ2-7; tentatively, D is TRBD1 or TRBD2 (6 bases each). Germline CDR1 MNHEY, CDR2 SMNVEV (reference sequence). The CDR3 runs 11 residues. Here the CDR3 DNA reads TGTGCCAGCAGCTTCGGGGGCGAGGAGTACTTC. Encoded protein: CASSFGGEEYF.

This clonotype was found a few times. This chain connects TRBV5-1 to TRBJ2-5; the D gene is possibly TRBD1 (7 bases). CDR1 SGHRS and CDR2 YFSETQ come from the germline V gene. The CDR3 is 16 residues long. V was pared by 0 bases and J by 0 bases, with 12 bases between. CDR3 protein: CASSLASGGYQETQYF. CDR3 in DNA: TGCGCCAGCAGCTTGGCCTCAGGGGGGTACCAAGAGACCCAGTACTTC.

V is TRBV7-6 and J is TRBJ2-2, with D unresolved. CDR3 length: 13 amino acids. The V gene's germline CDR1 is SGHVS and CDR2 FNYEAQ. Trimming removed 5 bases at V and 5 bases at J, with 9 bases between. In nucleotides, the CDR3 is TGTGCCAGCAGCCGCCTACAGACCGGGGAGCTGTTTTTT. As protein: CASSRLQTGELFF.

The chain has TRBV29-1 and TRBJ2-7; D gene ambiguous. Germline CDR1 and CDR2: SQVTM and ANQGSEA. Between the trimmed V and J ends, which lost 4 bases and 5 bases, there was a span of 6 bases. This CDR3 has 10 residues. CDR3 residues: CSVVGDEQYF. DNA of the CDR3: TGCAGCGTTGTTGGGGACGAGCAGTACTTC.

This chain connects TRBV3-1 to TRBJ2-5; TRBD2 is a possible D gene (6 bases). Looked up from germline, CDR1 is LGHDT and CDR2 is YNNKEL (reference sequence). CDR3 length equals 15 residues. The V gene lost 3 bases and the J gene lost 5 bases, with 16 bases spanning the gap. CDR3 amino acids: CASSHRTTRVETQYF. In DNA form, the CDR3 reads TGTGCCAGCAGCCACCGGACTACCCGGGTGGAGACCCAGTACTTC.

This clonotype was seen a handful of times. V usage is TRBV5-8 and J usage is TRBJ2-1, with D unresolved. The CDR3 covers 13 residues. In germline, CDR1 is SGHTS, CDR2 YDEGEE. The V end lost 4 bases, the J end lost 3 bases, and 8 bases lay between the germline ends. CDR3 loop: CASSRRNYNEQFF. The CDR3 DNA reads as TGTGCCAGCAGCCGAAGAAACTACAATGAGCAGTTCTTC.

The V call is TRBV7-9, the J call TRBJ2-7; D may be TRBD1 (7 bases). V lost 5 bases and J lost 5, with 16 bases in between. This CDR3 comprises 14 residues. Germline lookup yields CDR1 SEHNR and CDR2 FQNEAQ (reference sequence). The CDR3 sequence: CASSTPTGRHEQYF. For the CDR3, the DNA is TGTGCCAGCAGCACCCCGACAGGGAGGCACGAGCAGTACTTC.